Sequencing of this TCR beta chain was carried out in a study of blood T cell repertoires in COVID-19. At the level of the study: Sources were T cells, B-cell-depleted T cells, or PBMCs; the material itself was cDNA or gDNA.

Assay: immunoSEQ multiplex PCR; the TCRdb copy retains only in-frame clones and omits some. The sample consists of fewer than 200,000 clones, over 70% of them appearing once. The V gene's germline CDR1 is PRHDT and CDR2 FYEKMQ (reference sequence). The CDR3 consists of 14 residues. V dropped 3 bases and J dropped 0 bases, with 9 bases sitting between them. The chain has TRBV13 and TRBJ2-7, with a possible D match to TRBD2 (6 bases). Sequences were obtained from PBMCs or T cells enriched from blood (not recorded which). The TCR sequence derives from a woman between 50 and 59 years old in a cohort exposed to, infected with or recovered from COVID-19 (not recorded which). Here the CDR3 DNA reads TGTGCCAGCAGCTTCCACGGGAGCTCCTACGAGCAGTACTTC. Its translation is CASSFHGSSYEQYF.